This is a list of T cell receptor beta chains from one sample in a study of T-cell reconstitution after alpha-beta-depleted transplantation in children. TCRdb fed the PCR reads into MiXCR, producing one record per CDR3 protein. The table lists hundreds of thousands of distinct CDR3 sequences, around 14% of them singletons. Sequencing used PBMCs, obtained before TCRalphabeta/CD19-depleted stem cell transplant. The source is a girl aged 2-15 years with congenital amegakaryocytic thrombocytopenia, due to receive a stem cell transplant. Each CDR3 is given with its conserved first and last residue.

>TRBV10-3|TRBJ2-1
CAISEQLSTTSTRNEQFF
>TRBV9|TRBJ1-3
CASSVGASWRSYSGNTIYF
>TRBV7-9|TRBJ2-2
CASSFIDRNTGELFF
>TRBV9|TRBJ2-1
CASSVSTSGQTNIHEQFF
>TRBV12-3/TRBV12-4|TRBJ2-6
CASSSSVNSGANVLTF
>TRBV5-1|TRBJ1-1
CASSRTGMNTEAFF
>TRBV3-1|TRBJ2-7
CASSQEMLAGSEQYF
>TRBV12-3/TRBV12-4|TRBJ2-7
CASSPGSGEDSSYEQYF
>TRBV29-1|TRBJ2-7
CSVVQGASYEQYF
>TRBV6-2/TRBV6-3|TRBJ2-2
CASTLIPGLAGSFTNTGELFF
>TRBV12-3/TRBV12-4|TRBJ2-3
CASSPPGLAGPDTQYF
>TRBV5-1|TRBJ2-2
CASSLLGAGELFF
>TRBV29-1|TRBJ2-7
CSVASAKGPYEQYF